This section outlines one T cell receptor (beta chain) sequence together with its context. Its antigen is unknown. The data were taken from a study of cytomegalovirus exposure and HLA in healthy donors. Study-wide context: The platform used for the 100 to 150 validation repertoires matched that of the approximately 670 first-cohort repertoires, a later analysis reported. Whole-study findings and limits: One later analysis, an examination of the 90 to 150 validation repertoires, found that first-cohort TCR clusters tended to co-occur in them. Reports described diagnosis of cytomegalovirus status by the classifier as highly specific and sensitive. The listing of roughly 160 TCR beta chains classed them as cytomegalovirus-associated.

Data came from immunoSEQ multiplex PCR; TCRdb stores just in-frame clones and leaves some out. This sample has about 190,000 clones; more than 75% occur once, and the top ten carry around 1.6%. V lost 1 base and J 0 bases, leaving 10 bases between the germline ends. This CDR3 is built from 16 residues. Germline V gene lookup returns CDR1 MGHDK and CDR2 SYGVNS. This sequence was found in a woman younger than 30 in good health and CMV-seronegative. Material: PBMCs. The gene calls are TRBV25-1 and TRBJ2-1, with a weak D call TRBD1 (5 bases). The CDR3 loop reads CASSEWGAGSYNEQFF. Here the CDR3 DNA reads TGTGCCAGCAGTGAATGGGGCGCCGGCTCCTACAATGAGCAGTTCTTC.